This T cell receptor (beta chain) was captured in a study of T cells in Graves' hyperthyroidism and ophthalmopathy. The CDR3 is 16 residues long. J lost 6 bases, V lost 5 bases, and 12 bases had no gene match. This clonotype was seen ten or more times. Amplification yielded TCR beta CDR3 regions, with RNA transcripts as the source. HTBI primers were used for first-round RT-PCR of the TCR CDR3. TCRdb re-called the multiplex PCR reads with MiXCR, one entry per CDR3 protein. Of over 250,000 distinct CDR3 sequences in the sample, approximately 17% were seen once. The V call is TRBV12-3 or TRBV12-4, the J call TRBJ2-7; 11 bases match TRBD1. The source is a woman aged 55 to 70 with Graves' ophthalmopathy. The material sequenced was blood. The CDR3, as DNA: TGTGCCAGCAGTGCCGGGCGGGGACAGGGGGTCTTCGAGCAGTACTTC. Its translation: CASSAGRGQGVFEQYF.